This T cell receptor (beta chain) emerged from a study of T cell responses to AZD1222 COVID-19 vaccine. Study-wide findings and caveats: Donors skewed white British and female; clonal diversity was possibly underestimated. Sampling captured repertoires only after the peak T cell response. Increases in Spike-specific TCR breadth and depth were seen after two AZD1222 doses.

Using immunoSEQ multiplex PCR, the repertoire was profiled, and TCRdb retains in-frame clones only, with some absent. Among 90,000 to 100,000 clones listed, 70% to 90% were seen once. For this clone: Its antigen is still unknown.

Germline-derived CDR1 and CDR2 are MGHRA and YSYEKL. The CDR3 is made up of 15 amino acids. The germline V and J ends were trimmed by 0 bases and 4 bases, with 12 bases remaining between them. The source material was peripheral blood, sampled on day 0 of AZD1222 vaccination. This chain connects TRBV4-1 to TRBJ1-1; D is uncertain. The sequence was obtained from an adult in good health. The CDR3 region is CASSQDGRVVTEAFF. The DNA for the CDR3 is TGCGCCAGCAGCCAAGATGGGAGGGTAGTCACTGAAGCTTTCTTT.